Listed below are T cell receptor beta chains from one sample, sequenced in a study of blood T cell repertoires in COVID-19. Only in-frame clones appear in the TCRdb table, and some are missing; sequencing was by immunoSEQ multiplex PCR. The sample records 150,000 to 200,000 clones, 80% to 90% being singletons. The material sequenced was peripheral blood. The receptors here all came from a man between 45 and 60 years old with active or convalescent COVID-19. CDR3s include the opening cysteine and the closing phenylalanine or tryptophan. D genes are given only for firm matches. Only some rows state a clone size, as once, few, many or a class for expanded clones.

>once|TRBJ2-1|TRBD1|TRBV7-6|16
CASSTLTGVGPKKQFF
TGTGCCAGCAGCACTCTCACAGGGGTTGGGCCTAAAAAGCAGTTCTTC
>-|TRBJ1-5|TRBD1|TRBV24-1|16
CATSDPGQGSNQPQHF
TGTGCCACCAGTGATCCTGGACAGGGAAGCAATCAGCCCCAGCATTTT
>-|TRBJ2-7|TRBD1|TRBV7-3|13
CASSLDRGGEQYF
TGTGCCAGCAGCTTGGACAGGGGAGGCGAGCAGTACTTC
>-|TRBJ1-5|-|TRBV3-1/TRBV3-2|14
CASSPPGLPQPQHF
TGTGCCAGCAGCCCACCGGGACTACCTCAGCCCCAGCATTTT
>-|TRBJ2-7|TRBD2|TRBV6-5|14
CASAGGGGAYEQYF
TGTGCCAGCGCGGGGGGCGGAGGGGCATACGAGCAGTACTTC
>-|TRBJ1-2|TRBD1|TRBV6-5|14
CASSSRTGQYGYTF
TGTGCCAGCAGTTCCCGGACAGGCCAATATGGCTACACCTTC
>-|TRBJ2-3|-|TRBV10-1|13
CASGTFSTDTQYF
TGCGCCAGCGGGACTTTTAGCACAGATACGCAGTATTTT
>-|TRBJ2-7|TRBD2|TRBV5-5|15
CASSLLAGAPGEQYF
TGTGCCAGCAGCTTACTAGCGGGAGCGCCCGGAGAGCAGTACTTC
>many|TRBJ2-3|-|TRBV5-4|14
CASSFWGDTDTQYF
TGTGCCAGCAGCTTTTGGGGGGACACAGATACGCAGTATTTT
>-|TRBJ1-1|-|TRBV15|16
CATSRAGQKLHTEAFF
TGTGCCACCAGCAGAGCCGGACAGAAGTTACACACTGAAGCTTTCTTT
>-|TRBJ2-1|TRBD2|TRBV6-1|16
CASSGDSGRFHNEQFF
TGTGCCAGCAGTGGAGATAGCGGGAGGTTCCACAATGAGCAGTTCTTC
>-|TRBJ2-7|-|TRBV6-5|14
CASSRTGTDYEQYF
TGTGCCAGCAGTCGAACCGGGACTGACTACGAGCAGTACTTC
>-|TRBJ2-1|-|TRBV18|19
CASSPPGEKAVSSYNEQFF
TGTGCCAGCTCACCCCCGGGGGAAAAAGCCGTGAGCTCCTACAATGAGCAGTTCTTC
>-|TRBJ1-5|TRBD1|TRBV5-1|15
CASSTGQGYNQPQHF
TGCGCCAGCAGCACCGGACAGGGCTACAATCAGCCCCAGCATTTT
>-|TRBJ1-2|-|TRBV7-9|14
CASSYRQDNYGYTF
TGTGCCAGCAGTTATAGACAGGATAACTATGGCTACACCTTC
>-|TRBJ1-2|TRBD1|TRBV28|13
CASSLPDRVSYTF
TGTGCCAGCAGTTTACCTGACAGGGTAAGCTACACCTTC
>-|TRBJ1-3|-|TRBV18|16
CASSPPRTNSGNTIYF
TGTGCCAGCTCACCACCGAGGACAAACTCTGGAAACACCATATATTTT